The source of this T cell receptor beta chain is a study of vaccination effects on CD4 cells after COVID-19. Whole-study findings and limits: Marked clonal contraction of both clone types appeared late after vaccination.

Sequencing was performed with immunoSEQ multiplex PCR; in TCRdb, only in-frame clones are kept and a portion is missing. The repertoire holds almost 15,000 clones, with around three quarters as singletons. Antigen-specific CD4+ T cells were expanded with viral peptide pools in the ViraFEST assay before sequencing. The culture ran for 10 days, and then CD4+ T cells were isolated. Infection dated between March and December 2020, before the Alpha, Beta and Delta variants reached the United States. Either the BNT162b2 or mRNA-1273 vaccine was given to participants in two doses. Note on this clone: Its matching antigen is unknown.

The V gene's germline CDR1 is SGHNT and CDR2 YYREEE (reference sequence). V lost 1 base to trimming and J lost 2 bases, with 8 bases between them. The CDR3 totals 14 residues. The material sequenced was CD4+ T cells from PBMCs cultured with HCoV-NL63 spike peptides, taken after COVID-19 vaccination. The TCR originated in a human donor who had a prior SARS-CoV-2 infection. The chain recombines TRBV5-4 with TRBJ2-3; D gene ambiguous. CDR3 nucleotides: TGTGCCAGCAGCTTGTTCCCCTACACAGATACGCAGTATTTT. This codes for CASSLFPYTDTQYF.